The TCR beta chain described here comes from a study of blood T cell repertoires in COVID-19. Study-wide background: Material from acute and convalescent COVID-19 was sourced from the United States, Italy and Spain. T cells, B-cell-depleted T cells, or PBMCs provided the cDNA or gDNA that served as material.

As handled by the study authors: For nucleated cells, counts were estimated from reference gene primer amplification. Only in-frame clones appear in the TCRdb table, and some are missing; sequencing was by immunoSEQ multiplex PCR. V and J calls and clone size are as listed in that table; D and trimming were resolved from the DNA. In the table there are about 88,000 clones, about 88% of which are singletons. The germline CDR1 and CDR2 sequences are MDHEN and SYDVKM. CDR3 length equals 14 residues. Unmatched junction bases numbered 6, after V lost 6 bases and J lost 4 bases. This rearrangement joins TRBV28 to TRBJ1-5, with 7 bases aligning to TRBD1. The origin of this receptor is a woman over 75 with acute or convalescent COVID-19. Sequenced material: peripheral blood. CDR3 DNA sequence: TGTGCCAGCAGCACAGACAGGGAAAATCAGCCCCAGCATTTT. It translates to CASSTDRENQPQHF.